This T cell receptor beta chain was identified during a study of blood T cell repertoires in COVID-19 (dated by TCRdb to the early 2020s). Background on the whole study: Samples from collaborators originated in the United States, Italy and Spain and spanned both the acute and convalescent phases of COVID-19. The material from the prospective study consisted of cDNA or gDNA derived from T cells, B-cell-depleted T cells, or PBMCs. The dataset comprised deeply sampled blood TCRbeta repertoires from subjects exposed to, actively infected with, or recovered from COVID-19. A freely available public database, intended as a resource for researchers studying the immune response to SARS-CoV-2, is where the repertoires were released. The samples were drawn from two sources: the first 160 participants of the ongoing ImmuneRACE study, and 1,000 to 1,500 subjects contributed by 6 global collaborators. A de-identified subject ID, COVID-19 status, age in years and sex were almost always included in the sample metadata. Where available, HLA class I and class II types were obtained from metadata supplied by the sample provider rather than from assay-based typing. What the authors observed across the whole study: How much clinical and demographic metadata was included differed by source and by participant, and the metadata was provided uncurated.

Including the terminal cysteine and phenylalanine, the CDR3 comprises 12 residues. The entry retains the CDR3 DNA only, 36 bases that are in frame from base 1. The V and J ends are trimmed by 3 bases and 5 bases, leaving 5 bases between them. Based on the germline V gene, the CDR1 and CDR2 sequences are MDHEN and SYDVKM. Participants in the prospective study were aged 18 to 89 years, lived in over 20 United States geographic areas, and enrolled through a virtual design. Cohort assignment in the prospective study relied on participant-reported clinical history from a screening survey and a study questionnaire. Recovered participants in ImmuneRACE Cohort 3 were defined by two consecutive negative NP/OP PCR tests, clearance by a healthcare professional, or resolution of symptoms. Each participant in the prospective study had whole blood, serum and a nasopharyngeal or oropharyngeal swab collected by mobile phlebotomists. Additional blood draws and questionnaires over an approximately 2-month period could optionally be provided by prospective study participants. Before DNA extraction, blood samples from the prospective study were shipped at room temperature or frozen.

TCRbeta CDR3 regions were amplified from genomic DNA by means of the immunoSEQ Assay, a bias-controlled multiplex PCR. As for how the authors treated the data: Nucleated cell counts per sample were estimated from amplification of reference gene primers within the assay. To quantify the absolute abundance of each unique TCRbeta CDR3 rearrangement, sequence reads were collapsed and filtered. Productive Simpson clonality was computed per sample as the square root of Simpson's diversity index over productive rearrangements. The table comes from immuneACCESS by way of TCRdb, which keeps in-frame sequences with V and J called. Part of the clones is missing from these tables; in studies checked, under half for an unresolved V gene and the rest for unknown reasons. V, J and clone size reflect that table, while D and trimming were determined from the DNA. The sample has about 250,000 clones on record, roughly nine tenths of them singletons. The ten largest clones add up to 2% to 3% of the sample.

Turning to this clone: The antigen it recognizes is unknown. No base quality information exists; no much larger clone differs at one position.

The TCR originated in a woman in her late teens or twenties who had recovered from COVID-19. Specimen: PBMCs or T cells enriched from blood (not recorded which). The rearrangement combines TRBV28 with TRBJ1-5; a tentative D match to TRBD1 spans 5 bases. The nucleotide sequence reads TGTGCCAGCAGTTTCAGGGATCAGCCCCAGCATTTT. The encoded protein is CASSFRDQPQHF.